These T cell receptor beta chains were read from a single sample in a study of blood T cell repertoires in COVID-19. The protocol was immunoSEQ multiplex PCR, while the TCRdb copy is restricted to in-frame clones and leaves out a portion. Among around 70,000 clones, approximately 80% were seen once, and the ten largest hold about a sixth. Sequencing used peripheral blood. The receptor source for this set is a human donor in a cohort sampled during active COVID-19. Both conserved end residues are part of each CDR3. A D gene is named only where the DNA matches it firmly. Where a row states a size, it is once, few, many or the class of an expanded clone; other rows omit it.

>-|-|TRBJ1-1|TRBV19|15
CASSIGAGTNTEAFF
TGTGCCAGTAGTATAGGAGCAGGAACCAACACTGAAGCTTTCTTT
>-|-|TRBJ2-3|TRBV18|13
CASSPNSPDTQYF
TGTGCCAGCTCACCAAATTCTCCAGATACGCAGTATTTT
>TRBD2|-|TRBJ2-7|TRBV16|16
CASSQSSSGSSYEQYF
TGTGCCAGCAGCCAATCGTCTAGCGGGAGCTCCTACGAGCAGTACTTC
>-|-|TRBJ1-5|TRBV11-2|15
CASSLAPGPNQPQHF
TGTGCCAGCAGCTTAGCCCCAGGGCCCAATCAGCCCCAGCATTTT
>-|-|TRBJ2-1|TRBV10-3|14
CAISESLAASEQFF
TGTGCCATCAGTGAGTCGTTAGCGGCGAGTGAGCAGTTCTTC
>-|-|TRBJ2-7|TRBV6-1|13
CASSENSSYEQYF
TGTGCCAGCAGTGAGAATAGTTCCTACGAGCAGTACTTC
>-|-|TRBJ2-7|TRBV7-9|13
CASSFSEASEQYF
TGTGCCAGCAGCTTCTCCGAAGCTTCCGAGCAGTACTTC
>-|-|TRBJ2-2|TRBV5-4|15
CASSLGTWNTGELFF
TGTGCCAGCAGCTTAGGGACTTGGAACACCGGGGAGCTGTTTTTT
>-|-|TRBJ2-7|TRBV3-1/TRBV3-2|16
CASSQRKAGPPDEQYF
TGTGCCAGCAGCCAAAGGAAGGCGGGACCCCCGGACGAGCAGTACTTC
>-|-|TRBJ2-3|TRBV6-5|14
CASSRSGSTDTQYF
TGTGCCAGCAGCCGAAGCGGGAGCACAGATACGCAGTATTTT
>-|-|TRBJ2-7|TRBV9|13
CASSEGARDEQYF
TGTGCCAGCAGCGAAGGGGCCCGCGACGAGCAGTACTTC
>TRBD1|-|TRBJ2-6|TRBV9|21
CASSVAPGQGPINSGANVLTF
TGTGCCAGCAGCGTAGCTCCCGGACAGGGACCCATTAACTCTGGGGCCAACGTCCTGACTTTC
>-|-|TRBJ1-4|TRBV5-8|14
CARPREATNEKLFF
TGTGCCAGGCCCAGGGAAGCAACTAATGAAAAACTGTTTTTT
>TRBD1|-|TRBJ1-1|TRBV7-9|15
CASSSDRPRGTEAFF
TGTGCCAGCAGCTCGGACAGGCCACGGGGGACTGAAGCTTTCTTT
>TRBD1|-|TRBJ1-1|TRBV7-8|15
CASSYRDRVNTEAFF
TGTGCCAGCAGCTACCGGGACAGGGTAAACACTGAAGCTTTCTTT
>-|-|TRBJ2-7|TRBV11-1|16
CASSLVGAGWNYEQYF
TGTGCCAGCAGCTTAGTAGGAGCAGGGTGGAACTACGAGCAGTACTTC
>-|-|TRBJ2-7|TRBV1|18
CTSSQDGWSAVRTYEQYF
TGCACCAGCAGCCAAGATGGCTGGTCTGCGGTAAGAACCTACGAGCAGTACTTC
>TRBD1|-|TRBJ1-2|TRBV27|19
CASSLVIRDSKHNNYGYTF
TGTGCCAGCAGTTTGGTCATAAGGGACAGTAAACATAACAACTATGGCTACACCTTC
>-|-|TRBJ1-5|TRBV30|14
CAWTLEGGNQPQHF
TGTGCCTGGACCTTAGAGGGGGGCAATCAGCCCCAGCATTTT
>-|-|TRBJ1-5|TRBV3-1/TRBV3-2|12
CASSDQGKPQHF
TGTGCCAGCAGCGACCAGGGTAAGCCCCAGCATTTT
>TRBD2|once|TRBJ2-3|TRBV2|15
CASSRLAGAPDTQYF
TGTGCCAGCAGTCGACTAGCGGGAGCCCCAGATACGCAGTATTTT
>TRBD1|once|TRBJ1-2|TRBV5-4|15
CASRPGTAANYGYTF
TGTGCCAGCAGACCCGGGACAGCGGCCAACTATGGCTACACCTTC
>TRBD1|-|TRBJ1-6|TRBV5-1|15
CASSLATGFNSPLHF
TGCGCCAGCAGCTTGGCGACAGGGTTTAATTCACCCCTCCACTTT
>-|-|TRBJ2-7|TRBV24-1|14
CATSDRVIVFEQYF
TGTGCCACCAGTGACAGGGTGATTGTCTTCGAGCAGTACTTC
>-|few|TRBJ2-1|TRBV6-5|11
CASSTSEEQFF
TGTGCCAGCAGTACAAGCGAGGAGCAGTTCTTC
>TRBD1|-|TRBJ2-2|TRBV2|15
CASRERDRDTGELFF
TGTGCCAGCAGAGAACGCGACAGGGACACCGGGGAGCTGTTTTTT
>-|-|TRBJ1-6|TRBV6-1|13
CASSEERDSPLHF
TGTGCCAGCAGTGAAGAAAGAGATTCACCCCTCCACTTT
>-|-|TRBJ2-7|TRBV29-1|13
CSVRPSASYEQYF
TGCAGCGTTCGGCCCAGCGCCTCCTACGAGCAGTACTTC
>-|-|TRBJ1-3|TRBV7-8|13
CASSLGQRNTIYF
TGTGCCAGCAGCTTAGGTCAAAGAAACACCATATATTTT
>TRBD1|-|TRBJ1-3|TRBV19|15
CASSIFGQGADTIYF
TGTGCCAGTAGTATCTTCGGACAGGGGGCAGACACCATATATTTT
>-|-|TRBJ1-6|TRBV5-4|16
CASSSSGRGYNSPLHF
TGTGCCAGCAGCTCCTCCGGACGGGGTTATAATTCACCCCTCCACTTT
>TRBD1|-|TRBJ1-6|TRBV10-3|16
CAISESGGTGGSPLHF
TGTGCCATCAGTGAGTCAGGAGGGACAGGGGGATCACCCCTCCACTTT
>-|-|TRBJ1-5|TRBV19|18
CASTGRGRDPSSNQPQHF
TGTGCCAGTACAGGCAGGGGCCGAGATCCGAGTAGCAATCAGCCCCAGCATTTT
>TRBD2|-|TRBJ2-7|TRBV6-5|15
CASSTRTSGRNEQYF
TGTGCCAGCAGTACTAGGACTAGCGGGAGAAACGAGCAGTACTTC
>-|-|TRBJ2-4|TRBV6-5|13
CASSYDGRNIQYF
TGTGCCAGCAGTTACGACGGGAGAAACATTCAGTACTTC
>TRBD1|few|TRBJ2-5|TRBV30|14
CAWNKGGVGETQYF
TGTGCCTGGAATAAAGGGGGCGTCGGGGAGACCCAGTACTTC
>-|-|TRBJ2-5|TRBV21-1|14
CASSPHRDQETQYF
TGTGCCAGCAGCCCACACAGGGACCAAGAGACCCAGTACTTC
>-|-|TRBJ1-1|TRBV29-1|13
CSVRTGMNTEAFF
TGCAGCGTTCGAACAGGCATGAACACTGAAGCTTTCTTT
>TRBD2|-|TRBJ2-7|TRBV28|14
CASSFYGLAYEQYF
TGTGCCAGCAGTTTTTACGGACTAGCGTACGAGCAGTACTTC
>TRBD2|-|TRBJ2-3|TRBV5-6|14
CASSISSGGDTQYF
TGTGCCAGCAGCATATCTAGCGGCGGGGATACGCAGTATTTT
>-|-|TRBJ1-6|TRBV7-8|13
CASSLTGNSPLHF
TGTGCCAGCAGCCTCACAGGGAATTCACCCCTCCACTTT